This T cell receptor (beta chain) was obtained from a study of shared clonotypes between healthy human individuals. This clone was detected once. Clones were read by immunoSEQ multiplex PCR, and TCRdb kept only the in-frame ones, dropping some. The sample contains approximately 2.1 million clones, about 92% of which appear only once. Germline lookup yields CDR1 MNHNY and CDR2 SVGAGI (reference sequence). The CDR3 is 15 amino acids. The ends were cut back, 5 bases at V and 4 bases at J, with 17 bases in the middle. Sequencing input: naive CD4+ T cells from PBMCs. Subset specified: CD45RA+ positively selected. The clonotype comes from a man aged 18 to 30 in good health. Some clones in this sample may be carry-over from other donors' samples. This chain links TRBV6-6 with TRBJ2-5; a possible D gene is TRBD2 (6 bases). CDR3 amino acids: CASSTQGTFGETQYF. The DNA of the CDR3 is TGTGCCAGCAGTACCCAAGGGACTTTTGGAGAGACCCAGTACTTC.